These 17 T cell receptor beta chains share one sample of origin, sequenced in a study of T cells after yellow fever vaccination. TCRdb ran MiXCR on the 5' RACE reads and lists one entry per CDR3 protein. The sample lists approximately 110,000 distinct CDR3 sequences, 7.4% seen once, with about 2.7% in the top ten. The sample in question was CD4+ T cells sorted from PBMCs, obtained 10 days after the first yellow fever vaccination. These receptors came from a man between 18 and 29 years old who received the YFV17D yellow fever vaccine.

This clonotype was observed many times. The rearrangement uses TRBV25-1 and TRBJ2-2; 8 nucleotides match TRBD1. The CDR3 runs 14 residues. Germline V lookup: CDR1 MGHDK, CDR2 SYGVNS. The V segment lost 5 bases and the J segment 5 bases; nucleotides outside the gene matches: 4. The CDR3 DNA is TGTGCCAGCAGTCGGACAGGGATGACCGGGGAGCTGTTTTTT. This codes for CASSRTGMTGELFF.

There are many counts of this clonotype. V usage is TRBV5-1 and J usage is TRBJ2-5; possibly TRBD1 for D (5 bases). Germline CDR1 is SGHRS and CDR2 is YFSETQ. V lost 2 bases and J 2 bases, leaving 10 bases between the germline ends. The CDR3 has 14 amino acids. The CDR3 reads CASSFYKGQETQYF. As DNA, the CDR3 is TGCGCCAGCAGCTTCTATAAGGGGCAAGAGACCCAGTACTTC.

J is TRBJ2-1 and V is TRBV18, with 11 bases lining up with TRBD2. CDR1 is KGHSH, CDR2 LQKENI, per germline. The CDR3 covers 16 residues. V lost 4 bases and J lost 3; bases outside the gene matches: 5. CDR3 DNA sequence: TGTGCCAGCTCACGCCCCGGGACTAGCGGCTACAATGAGCAGTTCTTC. As protein: CASSRPGTSGYNEQFF.

Ten or more counts support this clonotype. The chain carries TRBV29-1 and TRBJ2-3, with TRBD2 matching 8 bases. Trimming at V came to 1 base and at J to 7 bases, leaving 4 bases not matched to a gene. Germline loops: CDR1 SQVTM, CDR2 ANQGSEA. The CDR3 is 13 residues long. The CDR3, as DNA: TGCAGCGTTGAAGGGACTAGCAAATATACGCAGTATTTT. It codes for CSVEGTSKYTQYF.

The genes are TRBV7-9 and TRBJ1-2; 10 bases agree with TRBD1. Germline-derived CDR1 and CDR2 are SEHNR and FQNEAQ (reference sequence). V dropped 5 bases and J dropped 5; count of bases not matched to a gene: 8. The length of the CDR3 is 15 residues. CDR3 sequence: CASSLGTGEYYGYTF. The CDR3 DNA reads TGTGCCAGCAGCCTCGGGACAGGGGAATATTATGGCTACACCTTC.

The sample holds many counts of this clonotype. V is TRBV7-9 and J is TRBJ2-6; D is ambiguous. V lost 3 bases to trimming and J lost 0 bases, with 6 bases between them. Germline loops: CDR1 SEHNR, CDR2 FQNEAQ (reference sequence). This CDR3 is built from 15 residues. The CDR3 nucleotides read TGTGCCAGCAGCTTTGGCAGCTCTGGGGCCAACGTCCTGACTTTC. This gives the protein CASSFGSSGANVLTF.

This clonotype was recorded many times. The V call is TRBV5-1, the J call TRBJ2-7; 8 nucleotides match TRBD1. The V gene end was trimmed by 1 base and the J gene end by 7 bases; junction bases not matched to a gene: 13. The CDR3 is 16 residues long. Germline V CDR1 and CDR2: SGHRS, YFSETQ. The CDR3 region is CASSLLGDRLLREQYF. The CDR3, as DNA: TGCGCCAGCAGCTTGTTGGGGGACAGGCTTCTCAGGGAGCAGTACTTC.

This clonotype has ten or more counts. The chain links TRBV7-9 to TRBJ1-2; D gene uncertain. The CDR3 sequence is 14 residues long. V was trimmed by 5 bases and J by 4 bases, leaving 14 bases between them. Germline-derived CDR1 and CDR2 are SEHNR and FQNEAQ (reference sequence). The CDR3 nucleotides are TGTGCCAGCAGCCGGGCAGCAGAATTCTATGGCTACACCTTC. It is translated as CASSRAAEFYGYTF.

In its sample, this clonotype was seen many times. The rearrangement uses TRBV3-1 and TRBJ2-7; the D gene is possibly TRBD1 (5 bases). Trimming took off 0 bases at V and 0 bases at J, with 9 bases between the two ends. The germline V gene encodes CDR1 LGHDT and CDR2 YNNKEL (reference sequence). The CDR3 has 15 amino acids. The CDR3 DNA sequence: TGTGCCAGCAGCCAAGAACCGGACACCTCCTACGAGCAGTACTTC. Its protein product is CASSQEPDTSYEQYF.

This clonotype was observed at least ten times. The chain joins TRBV20-1 to TRBJ1-1, with TRBD1 as a possible D gene (5 bases). Trimming pared 6 bases from V and 5 bases from J, leaving 16 bases between. There are 13 residues in the CDR3. Germline-derived CDR1 and CDR2 are DFQATT and SNEGSKA (reference sequence). The CDR3 spells CSAKDGEGTEAFF. The CDR3 nucleotides are TGCAGTGCGAAGGACGGAGAGGGGACTGAAGCTTTCTTT.

This clonotype has a count of ten or more. This rearrangement joins TRBV24-1 to TRBJ1-5; the D gene is possibly TRBD1 (6 bases). V was trimmed by 2 bases and J by 5 bases, leaving 12 bases between them. This CDR3 is 15 amino acids long. CDR1 is KGHDR, CDR2 SFDVKD, per germline. CDR3: CATSDSTGWDQPQHF. As DNA, the CDR3 is TGTGCCACCAGTGATTCTACAGGGTGGGATCAGCCCCAGCATTTT.

The sample holds many counts of this clonotype. The V and J genes are TRBV10-3 and TRBJ2-7, with D perhaps matching TRBD1 (5 bases). The ends were cut back, 5 bases at V and 7 bases at J, with 21 bases in the middle. Germline V CDR1 and CDR2: ENHRY, SYGVKD. The CDR3 extends over 15 amino acids. CDR3 amino acids: CAISWVQGHIWEQYF. CDR3 DNA sequence: TGTGCCATCAGTTGGGTGCAGGGCCATATATGGGAGCAGTACTTC.

This clonotype was detected ten times or more. This chain uses TRBV12-3 or TRBV12-4 with TRBJ2-5, with 8 bases identical to TRBD1. V lost 5 bases, J lost 5 bases, and 7 bases stayed unmatched. The CDR3 runs 14 residues. In DNA, the CDR3 is TGTGCCAGCAGTCCCCAGGGGGCGGGGGAGACCCAGTACTTC. It yields the protein CASSPQGAGETQYF.

The chain links TRBV25-1 to TRBJ2-5; 11 nucleotides match TRBD2. Germline CDR1 is MGHDK and CDR2 is SYGVNS. With V trimmed by 3 bases and J by 5 bases, 11 bases remained unmatched. There are 17 residues in the CDR3. CDR3 DNA: TGTGCCAGCAGTGACGGGGCTAGCGGGGGGCCGGGGGAGACCCAGTACTTC. It yields the protein CASSDGASGGPGETQYF.

The V and J genes are TRBV5-4 and TRBJ2-4; possible D gene TRBD2, 6 bases. Per the germline V gene, CDR1 is SGHNT and CDR2 is YYREEE (reference sequence). This CDR3 has 15 amino acids. V gave up 4 bases and J gave up 5 bases, with 16 bases separating them. The DNA for the CDR3 is TGTGCCAGCAGCAGCCGACTAGGACGGGAAAACATTCAGTACTTC. Translated: CASSSRLGRENIQYF.

This clonotype was counted many times. The rearrangement uses TRBV27 and TRBJ1-2; tentatively, D is TRBD1 (5 bases). Germline V gene sequence: CDR1 MNHEY, CDR2 SMNVEV (reference sequence). The CDR3 has 14 amino acids. Between the trimmed V and J ends, which lost 0 bases and 8 bases, there was a span of 13 bases. The CDR3 sequence: CASSLSWGTVGYTF. The DNA of the CDR3 is TGTGCCAGCAGTTTATCCTGGGGGACTGTCGGCTACACCTTC.

This clonotype was found many times. This sequence joins TRBV10-3 and TRBJ1-5; D is ambiguous. Trimming cost V 2 bases and J 5 bases, with 4 bases left between them. The germline gives CDR1 ENHRY, CDR2 SYGVKD. The CDR3 consists of 12 residues. CDR3 DNA: TGTGCCATCAGTGAGGTGGATCAGCCCCAGCATTTT. This translates into CAISEVDQPQHF.